This T cell receptor beta chain was recorded in a study of CD8 T cells in ankylosing spondylitis. As regards this clonotype: Its antigen is not known.

The study, taken as a whole, reports: Made up of eight highly homologous variants, a TCR beta motif appeared characteristic of ankylosing spondylitis blood.

Quantitative 5'-RACE with molecular barcodes was used to make the TCR beta libraries. TCRdb re-called the 5' RACE reads with MiXCR, one entry per CDR3 protein. The sample includes approximately 400,000 distinct CDR3 sequences, 26% of them seen just once. Sequencing was carried out using blood, either unsorted or a sorted T cell fraction (not recorded which). This TCR was recovered from a male donor with ankylosing spondylitis.

This CDR3 reads CASSLGLAGDTGELFF. Here the CDR3 DNA reads TGTGCCAGCAGCTTAGGCCTAGCGGGGGACACCGGGGAGCTGTTTTTT. This chain uses TRBV7-9 with TRBJ2-2, with TRBD2 matching over 10 bases. This CDR3 contains 16 residues. Germline V CDR1 and CDR2: SEHNR, FQNEAQ (reference sequence). The junction had 2 bases not matched to a gene; V was cut back by 1 base and J by 3 bases.